The following is a T cell receptor beta chain sequence with its context. How the authors handled the data: Amplification from reference gene primers served as the basis for estimated nucleated cell counts. The protocol was immunoSEQ multiplex PCR, while the TCRdb copy is restricted to in-frame clones and leaves out a portion. V, J and clone size are taken as reported in that table, and D and trimming were inferred from the DNA itself. The sample lists 65,000 to 85,000 clones, roughly 91% occurring once. This entry comes from a study of blood T cell repertoires in COVID-19. Study-wide context: Acute and convalescent COVID-19 samples came from the United States, Italy and Spain. The cDNA or gDNA used as material had been derived from T cells, B-cell-depleted T cells, or PBMCs.

Sequencing was carried out using peripheral blood. The sequence derives from a woman between 18 and 30 years old with acute or convalescent COVID-19.

CDR3 in amino acids: CASSWSGTLGETQYF. CDR3 coding DNA: TGTGCCAGCAGCTGGTCCGGGACTCTGGGGGAGACCCAGTACTTC. The V gene is TRBV11-2, the J gene TRBJ2-5, with a weak D call TRBD2 (6 bases). Germline values: CDR1 SGHAT, CDR2 FQNNGV. The CDR3 totals 15 residues. The V and J ends lost 4 bases and 5 bases respectively, with 17 bases between them.